This T cell receptor (beta chain) was sequenced during a study of identical twins (dated by TCRdb to between 2015 and 2016). Looking at the study overall: TCR alpha and beta repertoires from monozygotic twins, unrelated adults of various ages and cord blood were deep-sequenced to test whether fetal clonotypes persist. Replicate twin experiments were performed at different times using different library preparation protocols to rule out contamination. Findings and caveats that apply to the study as a whole: Out-of-frame TCR alpha sharing in monozygotic twins was systematically underestimated by recombination models, whereas sharing between unrelated individuals was in agreement with the recombination models. Fewer insertions were carried by abundant cord blood beta clonotypes; a weaker similar trend was observed in young adult naive repertoires, while no such trend was observed in memory repertoires. Invariant T cells such as MAIT and iNKT could partly confound zero-insertion analyses, though diverse VJ usage argued against this for most clonotypes. Because the same donors could not be followed over many years, the conclusions relied on cross-sectional statistical analysis. Excess twin sharing in beta out-of-frame sequences was weaker because fewer shared sequences lowered the signal-to-noise ratio. Compared with coincidental sharing between unrelated individuals, out-of-frame TCR alpha sequences shared between twins had an excess of sequences with low generation probability.

The CDR3 has 13 amino acids, counting the end cysteine and valine. Solely the CDR3 DNA is kept, with 39 bases framed from the first base. CDR1 and CDR2, per the germline V gene (reference sequence), are DFQATT and SNEGSKA. V is reduced by 1 base and J by 1 base, leaving a spacing of 8 bases between them. Library method: 5' RACE. Sequencing was carried out with an Illumina HiSeq 2000. Template switching introduced a universal primer binding site; the final cDNA contained a unique molecular identifier, enabling accurate counting of TCR cDNA molecules. First-strand cDNA for TCR alpha and beta chains was synthesized from specific primers in the conserved constant-segment region. Each cDNA library was double barcoded, with a SMART-Mk sample barcode plus Illumina barcodes, to control for contamination. TruSeq adapter sequences, together with Illumina sample barcodes, were added in two successive PCR steps. TCR alpha and beta cDNA libraries were sequenced on the Illumina HiSeq platform with custom primers. The paper's data handling went like this. MiGEC processed the raw reads to extract unique molecular identifiers, while MiXCR was used to determine the CDR3 positions. Recombination models were inferred per individual with the repgenHMM and IGoR tools using an EM algorithm. The analysis of shared clonotypes was done with the tcR package in R, with sharing normalized by the product of cloneset sizes. To study raw recombination without the effects of thymic and clonal selection, out-of-frame nonproductive sequences were analyzed. The public sequencing data were trimmed at Q25 with fastp and processed into clonotypes with MiXCR by TCRdb, which kept only in-frame beta chains. Rows merge per CDR3 protein into single entries with the most common DNA and genes. TCRdb assigned the V and J calls; the authors' analysis was not used. The sample table contains some 900,000 distinct CDR3 sequences; only one count was recorded for around an eighth of them. The top ten hold around 1.6% of the sample.

There are a few counts of this clonotype. This clone's antigen is unknown. No much larger clonotype is one base removed from it; base qualities were not supplied. Only healthy Caucasian donors were included. The twin cohort consisted of three pairs of female monozygotic twins, all aged roughly 18 to 30 years. Peripheral blood mononuclear cells were used as the source from which RNA for TCR libraries was isolated. These same records also appear under a second study, on yellow fever vaccine responses in identical twins. That second publication adds: The T cell response to vaccination in identical twins was reported by the authors to appear partly convergent and partly personalized. The study precisely tracked vaccine-responding T cell clones in identical twins.

Rearrangement joined TRBV20-1 to TRBJ2-7; the D gene is perhaps TRBD1, on 5 matching bases. The sequence derives from a woman between 18 and 30 years old in good health. Input material: PBMCs. This receptor has the CDR3 CSARGAGSYEQYV. The DNA sequence reads TGCAGTGCTAGAGGGGCAGGGTCCTACGAGCAGTACGTC.